What follows are 5 T cell receptor beta chains derived from one specimen sequenced in a study of OX40 agonist ivuxolimab in advanced cancers. This table comes from immunoSEQ multiplex PCR, and its TCRdb copy is limited to in-frame clones, with some not included. The sample lists tens of thousands of clones; 81% were seen once. The material sequenced was CD4+ or CD8+ T cells sorted from blood, taken in a trial of the OX40 agonist ivuxolimab. These receptors came from an adult with an advanced solid tumor such as melanoma, head and neck, liver or kidney cancer.

The rearrangement links TRBV30 to TRBJ1-2; the match to TRBD1 covers 7 bases. The junction had 9 bases not matched to a gene; V was cut back by 4 bases and J by 1 base. This CDR3 is built from 15 residues. Looked up from germline, CDR1 is GTSNPN and CDR2 is SVGIG (reference sequence). CDR3 region: CAWIGPGGGNYGYTF. The CDR3 nucleotides read TGTGCCTGGATCGGACCAGGGGGAGGTAACTATGGCTACACCTTC. Combining the CDR3 with reference TRBV30 and TRBJ1-2 gives the whole variable domain SQTIHQWPATLVQPVGSPLSLECTVEGTSNPNLYWYRQAAGRGLQLLFYSVGIGQISSEVPQNLSASRPQDRQFILSSKKLLLSDSGFYLCAWIGPGGGNYGYTFGSGTRLTVV.

J is TRBJ2-7 and V is TRBV27; 9 nucleotides align to TRBD1. CDR3 length equals 15 residues. The germline CDR1 and CDR2 sequences are MNHEY and SMNVEV (reference sequence). Unmatched junction bases numbered 11, after V lost 5 bases and J lost 6 bases. CDR3: CASSPSTGGIGEQYF. Written as DNA, the CDR3 is TGTGCCAGCAGTCCATCTACAGGGGGCATCGGCGAGCAGTACTTC.

The rearrangement uses TRBV7-8 and TRBJ1-2, with TRBD1 identical over 7 bases. The CDR3 has 14 residues. From germline, CDR1 is SGHVS and CDR2 FQNEAQ. V was pared by 5 bases and J by 8 bases, with 11 bases of the junction left unmatched. CDR3 bases: TGTGCCAGCAGCGTCGACAGGGCGGGACCAGGCTACACCTTC. Translated: CASSVDRAGPGYTF. The full variable domain, in which reference TRBV7-8 and TRBJ1-2 provide the parts outside the CDR3, is GAGVSQSPRYKVAKRGQDVALRCDPISGHVSLFWYQQALGQGPEFLTYFQNEAQLDKSGLPSDRFFAERPEGSVSTLKIQRTQQEDSAVYLCASSVDRAGPGYTFGSGTRLTVV.

The CDR3 DNA sequence: TGTGCCAGCAGCTTAGTAGATGATCAGCCCCAGCATTTT. This codes for CASSLVDDQPQHF. The chain joins TRBV7-6 to TRBJ1-5, with no clear D. Trimming shortened V by 1 base and J by 5 bases, and 6 bases separated the two germline ends. Germline CDR1 is SGHVS and CDR2 is FNYEAQ. This CDR3 spans 13 amino acids.

The V and J genes are TRBV7-9 and TRBJ1-2; a weak D match, TRBD1 (6 bases). Germline V gene lookup returns CDR1 SEHNR and CDR2 FQNEAQ (reference sequence). V lost 5 bases to trimming and J lost 2 bases, with 15 bases between them. The CDR3 runs 15 residues. CDR3 sequence: CASSARRDINYGYTF. In nucleotides, the CDR3 is TGTGCCAGCAGCGCCCGCCGGGACATAAACTATGGCTACACCTTC.